The rows below give T cell receptor beta chains drawn from one sample of a study of neurological immune-mediated disorders. TCRdb recomputed calls from the 5' RACE reads with MiXCR, one row per CDR3 protein. The sample yields 55,000 to 70,000 distinct CDR3 sequences, more than 3% seen once. Input material: PBMCs. These receptors were taken from a woman aged 45-59 years with multiple sclerosis. CDR3s include the opening cysteine and the closing phenylalanine or tryptophan. The order of the fields is CDR3 protein, CDR3 DNA, V gene, clone size, D gene, CDR3 length, J gene. The D gene is left open where the match is weak. Clone size appears in some rows only: once, few, many, or a class for an expanded clone.

CASSLKGGGELFF TGTGCCAGCAGCCTTAAGGGTGGCGGGGAGCTGTTTTTT TRBV5-4 many . 13 TRBJ2-2
CASSFDSPTNTIYF TGTGCCAGCAGCTTCGACAGTCCGACAAACACCATATATTTT TRBV5-5 many . 14 TRBJ1-3
CASSYYRGGVYEQYF TGTGCCAGCAGTTATTACAGGGGCGGCGTCTACGAGCAGTACTTC TRBV6-5 many TRBD1 15 TRBJ2-7
CASSPGGVAYEQYF TGCGCCAGCAGTCCCGGCGGCGTAGCCTACGAGCAGTACTTC TRBV4-3 many . 14 TRBJ2-7
CASRPLRASELEAFF TGTGCCAGCAGACCCCTTAGAGCCTCGGAGTTGGAAGCTTTCTTT TRBV5-5 many . 15 TRBJ1-1
CASSLLTSNTGELFF TGCGCCAGCAGCTTGTTGACGTCCAACACCGGGGAGCTGTTTTTT TRBV5-1 many . 15 TRBJ2-2
CASSFFSGGALKDTQYF TGCGCCAGCAGCTTTTTCTCAGGGGGCGCCTTAAAAGATACGCAGTATTTT TRBV5-1 many TRBD1 17 TRBJ2-3
CASSLRSGVPITISDTQYF TGTGCCAGCAGCTTGAGATCGGGAGTCCCCATAACTATATCAGATACGCAGTATTTT TRBV5-5 many . 19 TRBJ2-3
CSARLTGARNYGYTF TGCAGTGCTAGGTTAACAGGGGCGAGAAACTATGGCTACACCTTC TRBV20-1 many TRBD1 15 TRBJ1-2
CASSQPQAYEQYF TGCGCCAGCAGCCAACCCCAGGCCTACGAGCAGTACTTC TRBV4-1 many . 13 TRBJ2-7
CASSSSGSSYNSPLHF TGCGCCAGCAGCTCTTCCGGGAGCTCCTATAATTCACCCCTCCACTTT TRBV5-1 many . 16 TRBJ1-6
CSAPLAGGSRTQYF TGCAGTGCACCTCTAGCGGGGGGGTCGCGTACGCAGTATTTT TRBV20-1 many TRBD2 14 TRBJ2-3
CSASNRDYKTRNF TGCAGTGCTAGTAACAGGGATTATAAGACCCGGAATTTT TRBV20-1 . . 13 TRBJ1-5
CASSAYTGSPTDTQYF TGTGCCAGCAGCGCTTATACGGGAAGCCCCACAGATACGCAGTATTTT TRBV5-5 many . 16 TRBJ2-3
CASSLRGQVTPDTQYF TGTGCCAGCAGCCTAAGGGGCCAAGTAACTCCAGATACGCAGTATTTT TRBV7-2 many . 16 TRBJ2-3
CASSENGELAKNIQYF TGTGCCAGCAGTGAGAACGGAGAATTAGCCAAAAACATTCAGTACTTC TRBV11-2 many . 16 TRBJ2-4
CASSLVWTSGSNEQFF TGTGCCAGCAGCTTAGTGTGGACTAGCGGGAGCAATGAGCAGTTCTTC TRBV7-2 many TRBD2 16 TRBJ2-1
CASSQGGDRATEAFF TGTGCCAGCAGCCAAGGTGGGGACAGGGCAACTGAAGCTTTCTTT TRBV4-2 many TRBD1 15 TRBJ1-1
CASSQTRGGKQFF TGTGCCAGCAGTCAAACGAGAGGGGGAAAGCAGTTCTTC TRBV7-3 many . 13 TRBJ2-1
CASSLVREGEQFF TGTGCCAGCAGTTTAGTGCGCGAGGGTGAGCAGTTCTTC TRBV12-3/TRBV12-4 many . 13 TRBJ2-1
CAIRDSHHSNQPQHF TGTGCCATCAGGGACAGCCATCATAGCAATCAGCCCCAGCATTTT TRBV10-3 many . 15 TRBJ1-5
CASSLEQGVLDGYTF TGTGCCAGCAGCTTGGAACAGGGGGTGTTGGATGGCTACACCTTC TRBV5-5 many TRBD1 15 TRBJ1-2
CSARDRGLFPNSPLHF TGCAGTGCTAGGGACAGGGGGCTTTTTCCGAATTCACCCCTCCACTTT TRBV20-1 many TRBD1 16 TRBJ1-6
CASSRDSNTDTQYF TGCGCCAGCAGCAGGGACAGTAACACAGATACGCAGTATTTT TRBV5-1 many TRBD1 14 TRBJ2-3